There are many counts of the clone carrying this T cell receptor (beta chain). Its target is not known. Time point in this sample: patch test 1, 2 weeks after DPC sensitization. The treatment was: therapeutic diphenylcyclopropenone sensitization with weekly scalp DPC. Total RNA was extracted from unfractionated whole blood. Between the trimmed V and J ends, which lost 4 bases and 5 bases, there was a span of 14 bases. This CDR3 is built from 13 residues. In germline, CDR1 is SQVTM, CDR2 ANQGSEA. The data were obtained in a study of human T cells and chemical hapten exposure. Study-wide context: Women made up most patients, who had alopecia areata, totalis or universalis.

Whole-study results and caveats: The study found that DPC sensitization did not change TCRs above 1 in 1000 frequency.

Within the library, unique molecular identifiers were attached to each individual cDNA molecule. Via MiXCR, TCRdb re-called the RACE reads, giving one row per CDR3 protein. The table lists around 380,000 distinct CDR3 sequences, 4% to 5.5% of them singletons. This specimen consisted of whole blood, obtained in connection with sensitization to the hapten diphenylcyclopropenone (DPC). The chain uses TRBV29-1 and TRBJ2-5, with D perhaps TRBD2 (5 bases). This receptor was identified in a woman aged 45-65 years with alopecia areata. Some clones in this sample may be carry-over from other donors' samples. The CDR3 reads CSVVRGIGETQYF. The CDR3 DNA reads as TGCAGCGTTGTGAGAGGGATTGGGGAGACCCAGTACTTC.